This T cell receptor (beta chain) was documented in a study of cytomegalovirus exposure and HLA in healthy donors. In the study overall: Unique TCR beta sequences numbering approximately 100 million came from around 180 million T cells in an earlier analysis.

When sampled, the donors appeared nominally healthy, though they likely had unrecorded immune exposures. The PCR contained 60 Vbeta and 13 Jbeta primers. The data were produced by immunoSEQ multiplex PCR, yet TCRdb's version contains in-frame clones alone and is incomplete. The sample holds approximately 120,000 clones. Germline CDR1 MNHNS, CDR2 SASEGT. The CDR3 extends over 13 amino acids. Trimming took 6 bases from V and 7 from J, leaving 16 bases between them. Details on this clone: The antigen is not known.

Study-wide results and caveats: For TCR beta chains, V- and J-gene trimming was later linked to a missense DCLRE1C variant. CMV antigen specificity of a few CMV-associated chains was confirmed in vitro.

The sample was PBMCs. The clonotype originates from a man between 18 and 29 years old in good health and CMV-seronegative. V and J are TRBV6-1 and TRBJ2-7, with D perhaps matching TRBD2 (6 bases). The CDR3 bases are TGTGCCAGCAGCGAGGTAGGGGCGGGGGAGCAGTACTTC. It is translated as CASSEVGAGEQYF.